This T cell receptor beta chain originates from a study of blood T cells in healthy people across ages. Study-wide findings and caveats: Researchers judged that diversity estimates from one million T cells fell short of true values.

Trimming cost V 3 bases and J 8 bases, with 8 bases left between them. CDR3 size: 11 residues. Germline-derived CDR1 and CDR2 are DFQATT and SNEGSKA (reference sequence). Extractions gave at least 5 micrograms of total RNA per sample. A J-beta primer mix and a sample-barcoded 5' primer were used in a second PCR of roughly 6 to 11 cycles. Tagging of each cDNA molecule was performed by a template-switch adaptor with 12 random nucleotides. TCRdb ran MiXCR on the 5' RACE reads and lists one entry per CDR3 protein. Of more than 1 million distinct CDR3 sequences in the sample, 35% to 50% were seen once. Concerning this clonotype: Its antigen is undetermined.

This clonotype originated in a woman aged 55-75 years in good health. Input material: blood. The chain recombines TRBV20-1 with TRBJ2-1, with D maybe TRBD2 (6 bases). The CDR3 is CSASREDEQFF. The CDR3 DNA follows: TGCAGTGCTAGCAGGGAGGATGAGCAGTTCTTC.